This TCR beta chain was captured in a study of blood T cell repertoires in COVID-19. Across the study: The cDNA or gDNA used as material had been derived from T cells, B-cell-depleted T cells, or PBMCs.

This CDR3 is built from 16 residues. CDR1 and CDR2 (germline): MNHEY, SVGAGI. Unmatched junction bases numbered 7, after V lost 1 base and J lost 8 bases. This table comes from immunoSEQ multiplex PCR, and its TCRdb copy is limited to in-frame clones, with some not included. The sample has approximately 180,000 clones; 70% to 90% are singletons. This clonotype originated in a man aged 55-75 years with acute or convalescent COVID-19. The gene calls are TRBV6-5 and TRBJ1-4, with 10 bases fitting TRBD1. Sequencing was carried out using peripheral blood. CDR3 in DNA: TGTGCCAGCAGTTACTTTTTGACAGGGGGCGAAGAAAAACTGTTTTTT. This sequence encodes CASSYFLTGGEEKLFF.